The rows below give T cell receptor beta chains drawn from one sample of a study of blood T cell repertoires in COVID-19. Sequenced by immunoSEQ multiplex PCR; TCRdb stores in-frame clones only, minus some. There are approximately 250,000 clones in the sample; roughly 90% occur only once, and around 12% lies in the top ten. The sequencing input was peripheral blood. The receptors were sampled from a woman in her sixties or seventies with COVID-19, enrolled during active disease. CDR3s include the opening cysteine and the closing phenylalanine or tryptophan. Each record gives: clone size, D gene, V gene, J gene, CDR3 DNA, CDR3 protein. A D gene is named only where the DNA matches it firmly. Clone sizes are given selectively: once, few, many, or a class where the clone is expanded.

>NA|NA|TRBV12-3/TRBV12-4|TRBJ2-1
TGTGCCAGCAGCTACCTATACAATGAGCAGTTCTTC
CASSYLYNEQFF
>NA|NA|TRBV5-1|TRBJ2-7
TGCGCCAGCAGGGTATCAGTCTCCGGGGAGTACGAGCAGTACTTC
CASRVSVSGEYEQYF
>NA|TRBD1|TRBV7-2|TRBJ1-1
TGTGCCAGCAGCTTAAGGATGGGACAGACTAACACTGAAGCTTTCTTT
CASSLRMGQTNTEAFF
>NA|NA|TRBV5-1|TRBJ1-3
TGCGCCAGCAGCTTAGAGGAGAACTGGCCTGGAAACACCATATATTTT
CASSLEENWPGNTIYF
>NA|NA|TRBV2|TRBJ1-3
TGTGCCAGCTTCACCCCAGGGTTGTCTGGAAACACCATATATTTT
CASFTPGLSGNTIYF
>NA|TRBD1|TRBV5-5|TRBJ1-1
TGTGCCAGCAGCCCCAACAGGGGGGGCACTGAAGCTTTCTTT
CASSPNRGGTEAFF
>NA|NA|TRBV18|TRBJ2-7
TGTGCCAGCTCCCCTCCTGCTGGGGGCAACGAGCAGTACTTC
CASSPPAGGNEQYF
>NA|TRBD1|TRBV19|TRBJ1-2
TGTGCCAGTAGCCGGGACAGCTATGGCTACACCTTC
CASSRDSYGYTF
>NA|NA|TRBV7-9|TRBJ2-7
TGTGCCAGCAGAATAGAGGGTAACTACGAGCAGTACTTC
CASRIEGNYEQYF
>NA|NA|TRBV2|TRBJ2-7
TGTGCCAGCAGTGTCCGGGGGATCTACGAGCAGTACTTC
CASSVRGIYEQYF
>NA|NA|TRBV28|TRBJ2-7
TGTGCCAGCAGTCCCGGAGGAAAGGGTAGATACGAGCAGTACTTC
CASSPGGKGRYEQYF
>NA|TRBD1|TRBV24-1|TRBJ1-1
TGTGCCACCAGTGACGCGGGACAGCAAGAAGCTTTCTTT
CATSDAGQQEAFF
>NA|TRBD1|TRBV30|TRBJ1-2
TGTGCCTGGAGTGACCCGGCGACAGGGCGGCGGGGTGGCTACACCTTC
CAWSDPATGRRGGYTF
>NA|TRBD1|TRBV6-5|TRBJ1-2
TGTGCCAGCAGCCCAGAGCCCAGGGGGCAAGGTGGCTACACCTTC
CASSPEPRGQGGYTF
>NA|TRBD1|TRBV9|TRBJ2-3
TGTGCCAGCAGCGTAGGACCAGGGGGTGGTAGCACAGATACGCAGTATTTT
CASSVGPGGGSTDTQYF
>NA|TRBD1|TRBV10-2|TRBJ2-7
TGCGCCAGCAGGGGGGACAGGGTTACGTCACAATACGAGCAGTACTTC
CASRGDRVTSQYEQYF
>NA|TRBD1|TRBV10-1|TRBJ1-2
TGCGCCAGCAGCCCCGGGACAGCATATGGCTACACCTTC
CASSPGTAYGYTF
>NA|NA|TRBV19|TRBJ2-1
TGTGCCAGTACCTACCCAGGGGGGAGCTCCTACAATGAGCAGTTCTTC
CASTYPGGSSYNEQFF
>NA|NA|TRBV27|TRBJ2-7
TGTGCCAGCAGTTTCGGGAATACCTACGAGCAGTACTTC
CASSFGNTYEQYF
>NA|TRBD2|TRBV5-1|TRBJ2-1
TGCGCCAGCAGCCCCTCCACGGGGGGGGCGGCGAATGAGCAGTTCTTC
CASSPSTGGAANEQFF
>NA|NA|TRBV11-2|TRBJ2-7
TGTGCCAGCAGCTTAGAGGTAGGGGCCTACGAGCAGTACTTC
CASSLEVGAYEQYF
>NA|TRBD1|TRBV5-1|TRBJ2-5
TGCGCCAGCAGCGGGGGACAGGGTCTGTACCAAGAGACCCAGTACTTC
CASSGGQGLYQETQYF
>NA|NA|TRBV19|TRBJ1-1
TGTGCCAGTAGTACTTCAGGGCGCACTGAAGCTTTCTTT
CASSTSGRTEAFF
>few|NA|TRBV2|TRBJ1-4
TGTGCCAGCAGTGATCCGGGACAAATTAATGAAAAACTGTTTTTT
CASSDPGQINEKLFF
>NA|TRBD2|TRBV11-2|TRBJ2-3
TGTGCCAGCAGGCACGGGCTAGCGGAGAGAGAATTCACAGATACGCAGTATTTT
CASRHGLAEREFTDTQYF
>NA|TRBD2|TRBV7-2|TRBJ2-1
TGTGCCAGCAGCGCCCAGCTAGCGGCCTACAATGAGCAGTTCTTC
CASSAQLAAYNEQFF
>few|NA|TRBV2|TRBJ1-5
TGTGCCAGCAGTACGAAAGGCGGCCTCAATCAGCCCCAGCATTTT
CASSTKGGLNQPQHF
>NA|NA|TRBV4-2|TRBJ2-3
TGTGCCAGCAGCCCAGAGGGGGGGGAATCAGATACGCAGTATTTT
CASSPEGGESDTQYF
>once|TRBD2|TRBV11-2|TRBJ2-1
TGTGCCAGCGGGGAGGTAGCGGGGGCCATCAATGAGCAGTTCTTC
CASGEVAGAINEQFF
>NA|TRBD1|TRBV6-1|TRBJ2-3
TGTGCCAGCAGTGAAGGCACGGGACAGACTTTTAATACGCAGTATTTT
CASSEGTGQTFNTQYF
>NA|TRBD1|TRBV7-2|TRBJ1-2
TGTGCCAGCAGCTCAAGACCCTCCGACAGGGTCTATGGCTACACCTTC
CASSSRPSDRVYGYTF
>few|TRBD1|TRBV5-8|TRBJ1-1
TGTGCCAGCAGCTTGGTTCAGGGGGCCACTGAAGCTTTCTTT
CASSLVQGATEAFF
>NA|TRBD1|TRBV5-6|TRBJ1-6
TGTGCCAGCAGCTTTAAGACAGGGAACTATAATTCACCCCTCCACTTT
CASSFKTGNYNSPLHF
>NA|TRBD2|TRBV10-2|TRBJ2-1
TGCGCCAGCAGTGACCGACGGGGGGGGACAAATGAGCAGTTCTTC
CASSDRRGGTNEQFF
>NA|TRBD1|TRBV11-2|TRBJ1-3
TGTGCCAGCAGCCAGGACAGGAAGGTATATTTT
CASSQDRKVYF
>NA|TRBD1|TRBV18|TRBJ2-2
TGTGCCAGCTCACTTGGACAGGGTAACACCGGGGAGCTGTTTTTT
CASSLGQGNTGELFF
>NA|NA|TRBV5-1|TRBJ2-7
TGCGCCAGCAGCTTGGGACAGAGCTCCTACGAGCAGTACTTC
CASSLGQSSYEQYF
>once|TRBD2|TRBV9|TRBJ2-5
TGTGCCAGCAGCGGGGGCGGGGGCCAAGAGACCCAGTACTTC
CASSGGGGQETQYF
>few|NA|TRBV11-2|TRBJ1-1
TGTGCCAGCAGCTTAGGTTCCCCAGGGCCGGTCACTGAAGCTTTCTTT
CASSLGSPGPVTEAFF
>NA|TRBD1|TRBV5-5|TRBJ1-2
TGTGCCAGCAGCTCTTTTTCCACAGGGGTCGGTGGCTACACCTTC
CASSSFSTGVGGYTF
>NA|TRBD2|TRBV19|TRBJ2-5
TGTGCCAGTAGCCTAGCGGGGGGGTATCAAGAGACCCAGTACTTC
CASSLAGGYQETQYF
>NA|NA|TRBV2|TRBJ2-7
TGTGCCAGCAGCGTAGAATACGAGCAGTACTTC
CASSVEYEQYF
>NA|TRBD2|TRBV5-1|TRBJ2-3
TGCGCCAGCAGCTCTAGCGGGGGCACAGATACGCAGTATTTT
CASSSSGGTDTQYF
>many|NA|TRBV6-4|TRBJ2-3
TGTGCCAGCAGTCTCAACCCAGGGAACACAGATACGCAGTATTTT
CASSLNPGNTDTQYF
>NA|NA|TRBV24-1|TRBJ2-1
TGTGCCACCAGTGATTCCTCCCCGGGAAATGAGCAGTTCTTC
CATSDSSPGNEQFF
>NA|NA|TRBV27|TRBJ1-1
TGTGCCAGCCAAAGGGCGGGTGAAGCTTTCTTT
CASQRAGEAFF
>NA|NA|TRBV2|TRBJ1-2
TGTGCCAGCAGTCGCCCCGGGACAATTACCCACTATGGCTACACCTTC
CASSRPGTITHYGYTF
>NA|NA|TRBV27|TRBJ2-1
TGTGCCAGCAGTTTATCATCTACAGGGTACAATGAGCAGTTCTTC
CASSLSSTGYNEQFF
>once|TRBD1|TRBV28|TRBJ2-7
TGTGCCAGCAGACTGCTGTCCGGGACAGGGGATTACGAGCAGTACTTC
CASRLLSGTGDYEQYF
>NA|NA|TRBV5-1|TRBJ1-2
TGCGCCAGCAGCTTGCATCCAGGGGAGCCGGACTATGGCTACACCTTC
CASSLHPGEPDYGYTF
>NA|NA|TRBV24-1|TRBJ1-5
TGTGCCACCAGTGATTCGGAAGGACTCAATCAGCCCCAGCATTTT
CATSDSEGLNQPQHF
>NA|NA|TRBV10-3|TRBJ2-1
TGTGCCACCGACATTGGGGGGTCCTACAATGAGCAGTTCTTC
CATDIGGSYNEQFF
>NA|TRBD2|TRBV3-1/TRBV3-2|TRBJ2-1
TGTGCCAGCAGCCTTGGACTAGCGGTCTCCTACAATGAGCAGTTCTTC
CASSLGLAVSYNEQFF